This T cell receptor (beta chain) was found in a study of CD8 T cells in ankylosing spondylitis (dated by TCRdb to about 2017). Turning to the overall study: To find TCR variants linked to disease, the study profiled T cell receptor beta repertoires in ankylosing spondylitis patients and healthy donors. The full study cohort comprised some 27 ankylosing spondylitis patients and 85 to 120 healthy donors. Peripheral blood was sampled, and synovial fluid was also collected from ankylosing spondylitis patients. Study-wide findings and limitations: Some of the motif variants had been reported before in the synovial fluid and blood of reactive arthritis patients, a finding that suggests common disease-initiation mechanisms. According to the report, matched synovial fluid samples from ankylosing spondylitis patients were significantly enriched for the disease-linked clones. In peripheral blood, the disease-linked clones were found at relatively low frequencies and had a CD8+ phenotype. Blood from ankylosing spondylitis patients appeared to be characterized by a TCR beta motif composed of about eight highly homologous amino acid variants.

The table lists this clonotype with many counts. No cognate antigen has been identified for it. Base quality data are lacking; no much larger clone is found one base away. The CDR3 runs 17 residues from the cysteine to the phenylalanine. Here the CDR3 DNA is all that survives: 51 bases in frame from base 1. The junction shows trimming of 6 bases on V and 6 bases on J, and the gene matches do not reach 14 bases of it. As encoded in the germline V gene, CDR1 is SGHVS while CDR2 is FNYEAQ. TCRdb records Illumina HiSeq 2500 as the sequencer. TCR beta libraries were prepared by quantitative 5'-RACE with molecular barcodes. Per the original workflow: Disease-linked TCR variants were identified with a new computational method built on a probabilistic model of VDJ rearrangement. Using fastp trimming at Q25 and MiXCR clonotype assembly, TCRdb reanalyzed the public sequencing data and kept in-frame beta chains. CDR3 protein sequences are deduplicated, and each keeps its most common genes and DNA. Here the V and J calls rest on TCRdb's processing, not on the authors' analysis. This sample holds about 240,000 distinct CDR3 sequences; roughly a quarter were observed only once. Less than 0.75% of the sample comes from the top ten.

This TCR was sampled from a male donor with ankylosing spondylitis or in good health (not recorded which). The sequenced material came from blood, either unsorted or a sorted T cell fraction (not recorded which). The chain couples TRBV7-6 to TRBJ2-2; 9 bases in between match TRBD2. The sequenced DNA is TGTGCCAGCAGTCCTCTTAGTGGGACTAGCTCCCCCGGGGAGCTGTTTTTT. Its amino acids are CASSPLSGTSSPGELFF.